The sequence of this TCR beta chain was determined in a study of blood T cell repertoires in COVID-19. Authors' methods: Amplification of reference gene primers provided the estimated nucleated cell counts. The table came from immunoSEQ multiplex PCR; TCRdb's copy has only in-frame clones and leaves some out. V, J and clone size are those of that table, while D and trimming were read from the DNA. The sample includes 90,000 to 120,000 clones, around 85% of them seen just once. Germline CDR1 LGHNA, CDR2 YNFKEQ. There are 14 residues in the CDR3. V dropped 8 bases and J dropped 3 bases, with 15 bases sitting between them.

This chain joins TRBV4-2 and TRBJ2-3; the D gene is possibly TRBD1 (6 bases). Sequencing used peripheral blood. The receptor comes from a woman aged 80 or over with active or convalescent COVID-19. The CDR3 nucleotides read TGTGCCAGCGGGAACGTAGGGGGAACAGATACGCAGTATTTT. Amino acids: CASGNVGGTDTQYF.